This T cell receptor (beta chain) derives from a study of blood T cell repertoires in COVID-19. In the original processing: Scientists estimated how many nucleated cells there were by amplifying reference gene primers. Here immunoSEQ multiplex PCR was the method, and the copy in TCRdb shows in-frame clones only, minus some. V and J calls and clone size are given by that table; D and trimming were obtained from the DNA. There are 75,000 to 100,000 clones in the sample; more than 70% occur only once, and 7% to 9% lies in the top ten. The clonotype comes from a human donor with acute or convalescent COVID-19. The donor label of this sample is uncertain. The specimen was peripheral blood.

This chain's CDR3 is CASSQDQGLSSGANVLTF. The CDR3 DNA is TGTGCCAGCAGCCAAGATCAGGGCCTGAGCTCTGGGGCCAACGTCCTGACTTTC. The V and J genes are TRBV4-2 and TRBJ2-6; a possible D gene is TRBD1 (5 bases). CDR1 is LGHNA, CDR2 YNFKEQ, per germline. The CDR3 spans 18 residues. V was clipped by 0 bases and J by 0 bases, with 12 bases between them.